One sample yielded the 26 T cell receptor beta chains listed below, sequenced in a study of radiation and T cells in renal cell carcinoma. Profiled with immunoSEQ multiplex PCR; TCRdb holds only in-frame clones, not every one. This sample yields about 9,300 clones, of which roughly 60% are seen a single time; around 15% belongs to the top ten. Treatment described: 15 Gy SBRT to primary tumor, nephrectomy 4 weeks later. Source: tumor tissue, taken from a patient whose treatment included radiotherapy and nephrectomy. These receptor sequences come from a woman between 50 and 59 years old with renal cell carcinoma.

V and J are TRBV4-3 and TRBJ2-1; TRBD2 matches 7 bases. V was pared by 1 base and J by 8 bases, with 8 bases of the junction left unmatched. The germline gives CDR1 LGHNA, CDR2 YSLEER. The CDR3 is made up of 15 amino acids. The CDR3 DNA sequence: TGCGCCAGCAGCCAAGCGCGGGGGAGAGTGGATGAGCAGTTCTTC. Protein: CASSQARGRVDEQFF.

A single count supports this clone. The chain has TRBV4-2 and TRBJ2-7, with D perhaps matching TRBD2 (6 bases). The V gene lost 0 bases and the J gene lost 5 bases, with 14 bases spanning the gap. The CDR3 has 15 amino acids. The germline V gene encodes CDR1 LGHNA and CDR2 YNFKEQ. This CDR3 reads CASSQDYSGADEQYF. The CDR3 DNA is TGTGCCAGCAGCCAAGATTATTCGGGAGCGGACGAGCAGTACTTC.

The chain couples TRBV6-4 to TRBJ1-5, with D unclear. V dropped 4 bases and J dropped 4 bases, with 8 bases sitting between them. There are 13 residues in the CDR3. Germline V gene data show CDR1 as MRHNA and CDR2 as SNTAGT. The CDR3 sequence is CASSVSPNQPQHF. CDR3 bases: TGTGCCAGCAGTGTTTCTCCGAATCAGCCCCAGCATTTT.

The gene calls are TRBV30 and TRBJ1-6, with a weak D call TRBD1 (5 bases). The CDR3 has 13 amino acids. Per the germline V gene, CDR1 is GTSNPN and CDR2 is SVGIG (reference sequence). The V and J ends lost 4 bases and 10 bases respectively, with 14 bases between them. The CDR3 DNA reads as TGTGCCTGGATGGGGGAATCGAAATCACCCCTCCACTTT. This translates into CAWMGESKSPLHF.

The table lists this clone with a few counts. The V and J genes are TRBV29-1 and TRBJ1-1, with 9 nucleotides matching TRBD1. Germline values: CDR1 SQVTM, CDR2 ANQGSEA. This CDR3 is built from 11 residues. After removal of 3 bases from V and 11 bases from J, the junction contained 4 bases not matched to a gene. This CDR3 reads CSVETGGEAFF. The CDR3 coding sequence is TGCAGCGTTGAGACAGGGGGTGAGGCTTTCTTT. The full variable domain, completed using reference TRBV29-1 and TRBJ1-1, is SAVISQKPSRDICQRGTSLTIQCQVDSQVTMMFWYRQQPGQSLTLIATANQGSEATYESGFVIDKFPISRPNLTFSTLTVSNMSPEDSSIYLCSVETGGEAFFGQGTRLTVV.

This chain joins TRBV5-8 and TRBJ1-3, with a tentative D call TRBD1 (6 bases). The CDR3 runs 17 residues. Germline V gene lookup returns CDR1 SGHTS and CDR2 YDEGEE. The V end lost 2 bases, the J end lost 2 bases, and 17 bases lay between the germline ends. Here the CDR3 reads CASSFRGFPFTGNTIYF. CDR3 bases: TGTGCCAGCAGCTTCAGGGGCTTCCCCTTTACTGGAAACACCATATATTTT.

This clone was detected a few times. CDR3 sequence reads: CAISDPGGGKETQYF. In DNA, the CDR3 is TGTGCCATCAGTGACCCGGGGGGTGGTAAAGAGACCCAGTACTTC. The gene calls are TRBV10-3 and TRBJ2-5; 7 nucleotides line up with TRBD2. Trimming removed 3 bases from V and 3 bases from J; junction bases left unmatched: 7. The CDR3 extends over 15 amino acids. Germline CDR1 is ENHRY and CDR2 is SYGVKD.

Relative to its sample, this clone is medium-sized (0.01 to 0.1%). V usage is TRBV6-4 and J usage is TRBJ2-1, with 11 bases matching TRBD2. CDR1 MRHNA and CDR2 SNTAGT come from the germline V gene. Trimming at V came to 0 bases and at J to 6 bases, leaving 1 base not matched to a gene. This CDR3 contains 15 residues. CDR3 sequence (DNA): TGTGCCAGCAGTGACTCTAGCGGGGGGGCCAATGAGCAGTTCTTC. It codes for CASSDSSGGANEQFF.

This clone has just a few counts. This sequence joins TRBV4-2 and TRBJ2-1; D is tentatively TRBD1 or TRBD2 (5 bases each). This CDR3 has 16 amino acids. With 0 bases removed from V and 11 bases from J, the gap between germline ends came to 20 bases. CDR1 and CDR2 (germline): LGHNA, YNFKEQ. The CDR3 sequence is CASSQDGPRGERQQFF. Written as DNA, the CDR3 is TGTGCCAGCAGCCAAGATGGGCCGAGGGGCGAGCGTCAGCAGTTCTTC.

This clone counts as medium-sized. The chain uses TRBV7-6 and TRBJ2-7, with 15 bases identical to TRBD2. The junction had 5 bases not matched to a gene; V was cut back by 1 base and J by 7 bases. CDR1 and CDR2 (germline): SGHVS, FNYEAQ. The CDR3 is made up of 16 amino acids. The CDR3 spells CASSLGFGTSGREQYF. CDR3 DNA: TGTGCCAGCAGCTTAGGATTTGGGACTAGCGGGAGGGAGCAGTACTTC.

This rearrangement joins TRBV28 to TRBJ2-7, with TRBD1 matching 7 bases. The junction had 15 bases not matched to a gene; V was cut back by 7 bases and J by 0 bases. Germline values: CDR1 MDHEN, CDR2 SYDVKM. There are 17 residues in the CDR3. The CDR3 DNA sequence: TGTGCCAGCACCACTAAGATTATACAGGGGAGCTCCTACGAGCAGTACTTC. Its translation: CASTTKIIQGSSYEQYF.

This chain connects TRBV6-5 to TRBJ2-5, with D perhaps TRBD2 (5 bases). Trimming stripped 2 bases from V and 4 bases from J, with 11 bases between. Germline values: CDR1 MNHEY, CDR2 SVGAGI. The CDR3 runs to 14 residues. This CDR3 is CASSYRVGGETQYF. The CDR3 bases are TGTGCCAGCAGTTACAGGGTCGGAGGAGAGACCCAGTACTTC.

This clone has only a few counts. The genes are TRBV2 and TRBJ2-7; unclear D gene. The CDR3 spans 11 residues. CDR1 and CDR2 (germline): SNHLY, FYNNEI. V was trimmed by 2 bases and J by 12 bases, leaving 11 bases between them. CDR3 protein: CASSEPSPPYF. The CDR3 DNA sequence: TGTGCCAGCAGTGAACCCAGCCCCCCGTACTTC.

This clone is labeled medium-sized. The chain uses TRBV30 and TRBJ2-7; D is unclear. The length of the CDR3 is 11 residues. V gave up 2 bases and J gave up 6 bases, with 8 bases separating them. Germline V gene lookup returns CDR1 GTSNPN and CDR2 SVGIG (reference sequence). For the CDR3, the DNA is TGTGCCTGGAGTTCGTCGTTCGAGCAGTACTTC. Protein product: CAWSSSFEQYF.

J is TRBJ1-2 and V is TRBV7-2; a weak D match, TRBD1 (6 bases). Germline V gene lookup returns CDR1 SGHTA and CDR2 FQGNSA. V lost 5 bases and J 4 bases, leaving 17 bases between the germline ends. The CDR3 is 15 amino acids. The CDR3 DNA follows: TGTGCCAGCAGCCAGCCCAGGGGTGGTGGCTATGGCTACACCTTC. This sequence encodes CASSQPRGGGYGYTF. Complete variable domain (other parts from reference TRBV7-2 and TRBJ1-2): GAGVSQSPSNKVTEKGKDVELRCDPISGHTALYWYRQSLGQGLEFLIYFQGNSAPDKSGLPSDRFSAERTGGSVSTLTIQRTQQEDSAVYLCASSQPRGGGYGYTFGSGTRLTVV.

By sample fraction, this clone is medium-sized. The rearrangement links TRBV6-5 to TRBJ1-2; 10 bases line up with TRBD1. The length of the CDR3 is 12 residues. The J segment lost 6 bases and the V segment lost 5 bases, leaving 0 bases of the junction unmatched. Germline V lookup: CDR1 MNHEY, CDR2 SVGAGI. The CDR3 DNA follows: TGTGCCAGCAGTGACAGGGGGCATGGCTACACCTTC. It specifies CASSDRGHGYTF.

CDR3 DNA sequence: TGTGCCAGCAAGACAGGGGGCTATTACAATGAGCAGTTCTTC. This gives the protein CASKTGGYYNEQFF. V usage is TRBV6-1 and J usage is TRBJ2-1; 10 bases line up with TRBD1. The trim removed 7 bases at V and 4 bases at J, leaving 4 bases unmatched. CDR1 and CDR2 from the germline V gene are MNHNS and SASEGT. The CDR3 totals 14 residues.

The rearrangement uses TRBV4-2 and TRBJ2-5; 13 bases fit TRBD2. The CDR3 spans 15 residues. Trimming took 2 bases from V and 4 from J; bases not matched to a gene: 1. CDR1 LGHNA and CDR2 YNFKEQ come from the germline V gene. DNA for the CDR3: TGTGCCAGCAGCCAAACTAGCGGGAGGGGAGAGACCCAGTACTTC. This codes for CASSQTSGRGETQYF.

V gene TRBV18 combines with J gene TRBJ2-1; TRBD1 matches at 7 bases. The V gene's germline CDR1 is KGHSH and CDR2 LQKENI. V was clipped by 5 bases and J by 5 bases; unmatched bases: 9. The CDR3 is made up of 15 amino acids. CDR3 coding DNA: TGTGCCAGCTCAGACCGACAGGGTAGCCACAATGAGCAGTTCTTC. As protein: CASSDRQGSHNEQFF.

The chain links TRBV5-1 to TRBJ1-5; D unresolved. In germline, CDR1 is SGHRS, CDR2 YFSETQ. Trimming cost V 7 bases and J 0 bases, with 11 bases left between them. CDR3 length: 14 residues. The chain's CDR3 is CASAPDSSNQPQHF. The CDR3 DNA reads TGCGCCAGCGCACCAGACTCTAGCAATCAGCCCCAGCATTTT.

On this clone itself: Other DNA sequences in the sample encode the same CDR3. This chain connects TRBV19 to TRBJ1-1; D perhaps matches TRBD1 (6 bases). The V and J ends lost 5 bases and 4 bases respectively, with 14 bases between them. Germline lookup yields CDR1 LNHDA and CDR2 SQIVND (reference sequence). This CDR3 comprises 14 residues. The CDR3 loop reads CASSVQGRGTEAFF. CDR3 in DNA: TGTGCCAGTAGTGTTCAGGGGCGGGGCACTGAAGCTTTCTTT.

This clone qualifies as large. The J gene is TRBJ1-1, the V gene TRBV4-2; D call uncertain. The CDR3 is 17 amino acids. V was pared by 0 bases and J by 0 bases, with 14 bases between. Germline values: CDR1 LGHNA, CDR2 YNFKEQ. The CDR3 DNA reads TGTGCCAGCAGCCAAGATATGGCCGGCGGCATGAACACTGAAGCTTTCTTT. As protein: CASSQDMAGGMNTEAFF.

The chain links TRBV28 to TRBJ2-1; tentatively, D is TRBD2 (7 bases). Germline CDR1 reads MDHEN; CDR2 reads SYDVKM. There are 15 residues in the CDR3. The V end was cut by 4 bases, the J end by 7 bases, with 17 bases between. In nucleotides, the CDR3 is TGTGCCAGCAGTTCACAGGGCGTCGGGAGGAATGAGCAGTTCTTC. Its translation is CASSSQGVGRNEQFF.

This clone was observed a few times. This rearrangement joins TRBV7-2 to TRBJ1-2; D possibly corresponds to TRBD1 (6 bases). Germline values: CDR1 SGHTA, CDR2 FQGNSA. The CDR3 is made up of 15 amino acids. V was clipped by 7 bases and J by 4 bases, with 19 bases between them. Here the CDR3 DNA reads TGTGCCAGCATCCTTTCCGCGGGGGCTCGCTATGGCTACACCTTC. Its translation: CASILSAGARYGYTF.

This clone came up a few times. This sequence joins TRBV4-2 and TRBJ2-7; 7 bases are a match to TRBD1. The CDR3 runs to 15 residues. Germline CDR1 LGHNA, CDR2 YNFKEQ. The V and J ends lost 2 bases and 5 bases, in that order; junction bases with no gene match: 9. CDR3 sequence (DNA): TGTGCCAGCAGCCAAAGCTTAGGGGGCTACGACGAGCAGTACTTC. Translation: CASSQSLGGYDEQYF.

The chain employs TRBV6-4 and TRBJ1-2; the D is unclear. The CDR3 is made up of 12 amino acids. Looked up from germline, CDR1 is MRHNA and CDR2 is SNTAGT. V was clipped by 5 bases and J by 4 bases, with 8 bases between them. DNA for the CDR3: TGTGCCAGCAGTAGTGCCTTCTATGGCTACACCTTC. This translates into CASSSAFYGYTF.